Reported below is one T cell receptor beta chain. Antigen unknown. The sample originates from a study of shared clonotypes between healthy human individuals. Study-wide findings and caveats: Naive subsets generally had larger estimated richness than memory subsets.

From CD4+ cells came CD45RA+ naive and CD45RA-negative memory subsets. Method: immunoSEQ multiplex PCR; TCRdb's copy keeps in-frame clones and lacks some. The repertoire consists of about 1.1 million clones, with around 82% occurring once and the leading ten covering more than 0.55%. The CDR3 has 14 residues. Germline V gene sequence: CDR1 SGHRS, CDR2 YFSETQ. The trim removed 6 bases at V and 4 bases at J, leaving 5 bases unmatched. The rearrangement joins TRBV5-1 to TRBJ2-5; 11 nucleotides align to TRBD2. This receptor was obtained from a young man in good health. Some clones in this sample may be carry-over from other donors' samples. Specimen: memory CD4+ T cells from PBMCs. The subset is: CD45RA-negative fraction. CDR3 in DNA: TGCGCCAGCACCGCAACTAGCGGGAGAGAGACCCAGTACTTC. Amino acids: CASTATSGRETQYF.